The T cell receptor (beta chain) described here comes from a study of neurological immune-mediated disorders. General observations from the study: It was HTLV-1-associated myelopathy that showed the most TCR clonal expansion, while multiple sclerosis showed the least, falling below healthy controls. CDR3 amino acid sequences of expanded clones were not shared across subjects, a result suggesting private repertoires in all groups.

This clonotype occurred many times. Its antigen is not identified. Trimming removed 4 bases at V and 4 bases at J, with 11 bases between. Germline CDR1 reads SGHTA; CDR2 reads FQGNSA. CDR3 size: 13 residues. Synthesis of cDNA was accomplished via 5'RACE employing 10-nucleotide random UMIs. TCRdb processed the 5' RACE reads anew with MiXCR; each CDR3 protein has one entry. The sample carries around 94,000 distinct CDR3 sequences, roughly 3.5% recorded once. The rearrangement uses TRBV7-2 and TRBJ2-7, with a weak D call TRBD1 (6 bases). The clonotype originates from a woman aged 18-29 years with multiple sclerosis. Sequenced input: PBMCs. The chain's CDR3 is CASSSTGSYEQYF. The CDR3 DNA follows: TGTGCCAGCAGCTCCACAGGGAGTTACGAGCAGTACTTC.